These 27 T cell receptor beta chains were all obtained from the same sample, sequenced in a study of T-cell memory formation after mild COVID-19. TCRdb used MiXCR to reprocess the 5' RACE reads, holding one entry per CDR3 protein. The data contain about 280,000 distinct CDR3 sequences, under 8.5% of them singletons. The sample comprised PBMCs or a T cell subset sorted from them (not recorded which). These receptors all stem from a man aged 18-30 years who had mild COVID-19 (a few samples of this study predate the infection). Cell type and time point are not known.

V gene TRBV6-5 combines with J gene TRBJ1-2; 10 bases agree with TRBD1. Per germline, CDR1 MNHEY and CDR2 SVGAGI. This CDR3 has 16 residues. Unmatched junction bases numbered 3, after V lost 2 bases and J lost 0 bases. In nucleotides, the CDR3 is TGTGCCAGCAGTTACGACAGGGGGCGACCTAACTATGGCTACACCTTC. It is translated as CASSYDRGRPNYGYTF.

This clonotype was detected many times. The chain joins TRBV7-8 to TRBJ2-2, with TRBD1 matching over 8 bases. V dropped 1 base and J dropped 9; count of bases not matched to a gene: 4. The CDR3 has 14 residues. CDR1 is SGHVS and CDR2 is FQNEAQ in the germline V gene. Here the CDR3 DNA reads TGTGCCAGCAGCTTAGTCCAGGGGGCCCGGGAGCTGTTTTTT. It translates to CASSLVQGARELFF.

The V and J genes are TRBV28 and TRBJ1-1; no firm D call. Trimming left V 4 bases short and J 1 base short, with 7 bases between. CDR1 and CDR2 from the germline V gene are MDHEN and SYDVKM. The CDR3 is made up of 13 amino acids. In nucleotides, the CDR3 is TGTGCCAGCAGTTCCTTCCCGAACACTGAAGCTTTCTTT. Translation: CASSSFPNTEAFF.

The chain combines TRBV6-2 or TRBV6-3 with TRBJ2-5; weak D call: TRBD2 (6 bases). V lost 4 bases and J lost 4, with 13 bases in between. From germline, CDR1 is MNHEY and CDR2 SVGEGT. This CDR3 is built from 14 residues. CDR3 sequence (DNA): TGTGCCAGCAGTTCAATCAGGAGGGCAGAGACCCAGTACTTC. It encodes CASSSIRRAETQYF.

CDR3 amino acids: CASRPLGQSSYEQYF. The CDR3 nucleotides are TGTGCCAGCAGACCCCTGGGCCAGTCCTCCTACGAGCAGTACTTC. V gene TRBV6-5 combines with J gene TRBJ2-7; no clear D. Per germline, CDR1 MNHEY and CDR2 SVGAGI. V lost 6 bases to trimming and J lost 0 bases, with 15 bases between them. This CDR3 spans 15 amino acids.

The chain is built from TRBV7-9 and TRBJ2-1; D remains unclear. This CDR3 is built from 12 residues. V lost 7 bases and J lost 3, with 7 bases in between. Germline CDR1 and CDR2: SEHNR and FQNEAQ (reference sequence). The CDR3 sequence: CASTQLYNEQFF. CDR3 DNA sequence: TGTGCCAGCACCCAACTCTACAATGAGCAGTTCTTC.

At least ten counts were recorded for this clonotype. This chain's CDR3 is CASSSRTGGRYEQYF. The DNA of the CDR3 is TGCGCCAGCAGCTCCCGGACAGGGGGCAGGTACGAGCAGTACTTC. The J gene is TRBJ2-7, the V gene TRBV5-1, with TRBD1 matching 11 bases. The ends lost 3 bases at V and 4 bases at J; junction bases unmatched: 6. This CDR3 has 15 amino acids. The germline CDR1 and CDR2 sequences are SGHRS and YFSETQ.

The chain is built from TRBV7-9 and TRBJ2-3; TRBD2 is a possible D gene (5 bases). The CDR3 length is 15 residues. The germline CDR1 and CDR2 sequences are SEHNR and FQNEAQ (reference sequence). V was trimmed by 5 bases and J by 5 bases, leaving 17 bases between them. The CDR3 is CASSPTAGSRDTQYF. The CDR3 DNA reads TGTGCCAGCAGCCCAACCGCGGGCTCTCGAGATACGCAGTATTTT.

This clonotype was seen a few times. The chain carries TRBV2 and TRBJ1-5; D remains unclear. Germline V lookup: CDR1 SNHLY, CDR2 FYNNEI. The V and J ends lost 0 bases and 6 bases respectively, with 12 bases between them. This CDR3 spans 15 amino acids. The CDR3 loop is CASSEAHQGSQPQHF. As DNA, the CDR3 is TGTGCCAGCAGTGAAGCTCACCAAGGGAGTCAGCCCCAGCATTTT.

This clonotype was seen more than once but under ten times. This chain links TRBV9 with TRBJ1-4; possible D gene TRBD1, 5 bases. The CDR3 contains 17 residues. V was clipped by 2 bases and J by 7 bases, with 21 bases between them. Looked up from germline, CDR1 is SGDLS and CDR2 is YYNGEE. Here the CDR3 DNA reads TGTGCCAGCAGCGTTGGAACATTGATCAGGGATCCTGAAAAACTGTTTTTT. It encodes CASSVGTLIRDPEKLFF. The full variable domain, in which reference TRBV9 and TRBJ1-4 provide the parts outside the CDR3, is DSGVTQTPKHLITATGQRVTLRCSPRSGDLSVYWYQQSLDQGLQFLIQYYNGEERAKGNILERFSAQQFPDLHSELNLSSLELGDSALYFCASSVGTLIRDPEKLFFGSGTQLSVL.

This clonotype appeared a few times. The CDR3 loop is CASSPPLAQGLAYF. The CDR3 coding sequence is TGTGCCAGCAGTCCTCCCTTGGCACAGGGGTTAGCATACTTC. The chain has TRBV28 and TRBJ2-7; 7 positions agree with TRBD1. The germline gives CDR1 MDHEN, CDR2 SYDVKM. The CDR3 length is 14 residues. Trimming at V came to 5 bases and at J to 13 bases, leaving 17 bases not matched to a gene.

This clonotype appeared a few times. This rearrangement joins TRBV4-1 to TRBJ1-1; D is possibly TRBD1 (6 bases). CDR1 is MGHRA and CDR2 is YSYEKL in the germline V gene. V was trimmed by 3 bases and J by 5 bases, leaving 13 bases between them. The CDR3 sequence is 14 residues long. The CDR3 sequence is CASSQGGRGTEAFF. DNA of the CDR3: TGCGCCAGCAGCCAGGGGGGGCGCGGAACTGAAGCTTTCTTT.

In this sample, this clonotype turned up once. The chain combines TRBV12-3 or TRBV12-4 with TRBJ2-1, with 7 bases that match TRBD1. This CDR3 spans 15 amino acids. The ends lost 6 bases at V and 7 bases at J; junction bases unmatched: 12. This chain's CDR3 is CASSRQGPWRNEQFF. The CDR3 coding sequence is TGTGCCAGCAGCAGACAGGGCCCTTGGAGGAATGAGCAGTTCTTC.

This chain links TRBV11-3 with TRBJ2-1, with D tentatively TRBD1 (5 bases). The CDR3 contains 15 residues. Deletions cut 6 bases from V and 2 bases from J, with 14 bases between. Germline V gene data show CDR1 as SGHNT and CDR2 as YENEEA. DNA of the CDR3: TGTGCCAGCAGTCAGGGCACTTGGGCCTACAATGAGCAGTTCTTC. Amino acids: CASSQGTWAYNEQFF.

This chain joins TRBV19 and TRBJ2-3; D is ambiguous. Germline CDR1 and CDR2: LNHDA and SQIVND (reference sequence). The V and J ends lost 5 bases and 1 base respectively, with 13 bases between them. The CDR3 runs 15 residues. The CDR3 DNA sequence: TGTGCCAGTAGTCCCGATGTCATAGGCACAGATACGCAGTATTTT. Translated, it gives CASSPDVIGTDTQYF.

The chain uses TRBV7-6 and TRBJ2-4; 9 bases line up with TRBD1. The V gene's germline CDR1 is SGHVS and CDR2 FNYEAQ. J was trimmed by 8 bases and V by 5 bases; bases with no gene match: 4. CDR3 size: 13 residues. Written as DNA, the CDR3 is TGTGCCAGCAGCCCGGGACAGGGCCACATTCAGTACTTC. This sequence encodes CASSPGQGHIQYF. The entire variable domain, with the rest obtained from reference TRBV7-6 and TRBJ2-4, is as follows: GAGVSQSPRYKVTKRGQDVALRCDPISGHVSLYWYRQALGQGPEFLTYFNYEAQQDKSGLPNDRFSAERPEGSISTLTIQRTEQRDSAMYRCASSPGQGHIQYFGAGTRLSVL.

Many counts were recorded for this clonotype. CDR3 DNA: TGTGCCAGCAGCGTAGCTCTCAGCCCAGTCAATCAGCCCCAGCATTTT. Amino acids: CASSVALSPVNQPQHF. This rearrangement joins TRBV9 to TRBJ1-5; D ambiguous. Looked up from germline, CDR1 is SGDLS and CDR2 is YYNGEE. This CDR3 has 16 amino acids. Trimming took 0 bases from V and 3 from J, leaving 13 bases between them.

The rearrangement joins TRBV9 to TRBJ2-3; TRBD1 matches at 8 bases. The V gene's germline CDR1 is SGDLS and CDR2 YYNGEE. The junction had 10 bases not matched to a gene; V was cut back by 6 bases and J by 4 bases. CDR3 length: 15 residues. The CDR3 DNA follows: TGTGCCAGCAACCTCGGGGACAGGAGAGCAGATACGCAGTATTTT. The encoded protein is CASNLGDRRADTQYF. The full variable domain, rest sourced from reference TRBV9 and TRBJ2-3, is DSGVTQTPKHLITATGQRVTLRCSPRSGDLSVYWYQQSLDQGLQFLIQYYNGEERAKGNILERFSAQQFPDLHSELNLSSLELGDSALYFCASNLGDRRADTQYFGPGTRLTVL.

This clonotype was detected a few times. This chain uses TRBV4-3 with TRBJ1-2; no definite D call. CDR1 and CDR2 from the germline V gene are LGHNA and YSLEER. Trimming shortened V by 3 bases and J by 4 bases, and 12 bases separated the two germline ends. CDR3 length: 14 amino acids. CDR3 bases: TGCGCCAGCAGCCAGCAAGTCGGGTTCTATGGCTACACCTTC. Its translation: CASSQQVGFYGYTF.

This clonotype was observed many times. The V gene is TRBV9, the J gene TRBJ2-3, with D possibly matching TRBD2 (6 bases). Trimming stripped 3 bases from V and 0 bases from J, with 17 bases between. The germline gives CDR1 SGDLS, CDR2 YYNGEE. The length of the CDR3 is 17 residues. The CDR3 nucleotides are TGTGCCAGCAGCGCGCCTTCCTCTGGGACTAGCACAGATACGCAGTATTTT. Translated, it gives CASSAPSSGTSTDTQYF.

This clonotype was seen many times. The chain is built from TRBV12-3 or TRBV12-4 and TRBJ1-5; TRBD1 agrees at 9 bases. The V segment lost 3 bases and the J segment 3 bases; nucleotides outside the gene matches: 9. The CDR3 runs 17 residues. The DNA of the CDR3 is TGTGCCAGCAGTTTGGGGGGGACAGGGACCCTCAATCAGCCCCAGCATTTT. Its protein is CASSLGGTGTLNQPQHF.

The table lists this clonotype with a few counts. The chain carries TRBV10-3 and TRBJ2-3, with unresolved D. Trimming shortened V by 2 bases and J by 0 bases, and 9 bases separated the two germline ends. Germline lookup yields CDR1 ENHRY and CDR2 SYGVKD. There are 15 residues in the CDR3. The CDR3 loop reads CAISEPGDSTDTQYF. CDR3 nucleotides: TGTGCCATCAGTGAGCCAGGAGATAGCACAGATACGCAGTATTTT.

This clonotype showed up just a few times. V is TRBV4-1 and J is TRBJ2-7; TRBD1 might be the D (6 bases). CDR3 length: 14 residues. V was shortened by 1 base and J by 3 bases, with 10 bases between the two germline ends. CDR1 and CDR2 from the germline V gene are MGHRA and YSYEKL. CDR3 bases: TGCGCCAGCAGCCAAGGACCAGGGGACTACGAGCAGTACTTC. It codes for CASSQGPGDYEQYF.

This clonotype was seen at least ten times. The chain combines TRBV20-1 with TRBJ2-1, with TRBD2 matching 11 bases. Germline CDR1 DFQATT, CDR2 SNEGSKA (reference sequence). The CDR3 runs 12 residues. V dropped 6 bases and J dropped 7; count of bases not matched to a gene: 2. The CDR3 here is CSAGTSGNEQFF. DNA for the CDR3: TGCAGTGCAGGGACTAGCGGTAATGAGCAGTTCTTC.

The V gene is TRBV9, the J gene TRBJ2-5; a possible D gene is TRBD2 (6 bases). Trimming left V 4 bases short and J 0 bases short, with 16 bases between. Per the germline V gene, CDR1 is SGDLS and CDR2 is YYNGEE. CDR3 size: 16 residues. The CDR3 spells CASSTPGTGYQETQYF. In DNA, the CDR3 is TGTGCCAGCAGCACCCCCGGGACTGGGTACCAAGAGACCCAGTACTTC.

This clonotype was detected a few times. V is TRBV10-3 and J is TRBJ1-5; TRBD1 might be the D (5 bases). The germline CDR1 and CDR2 sequences are ENHRY and SYGVKD. The CDR3 is made up of 13 amino acids. Between the trimmed V and J ends, which lost 7 bases and 5 bases, there was a span of 12 bases. CDR3 sequence reads: CAITPGQDQPQHF. The CDR3 DNA sequence: TGTGCCATCACCCCTGGACAAGATCAGCCCCAGCATTTT.

The chain is built from TRBV6-5 and TRBJ2-5; 11 bases line up with TRBD2. V gave up 6 bases and J gave up 1 base; unmatched junction bases: 1. CDR1 is MNHEY and CDR2 is SVGAGI in the germline V gene. There are 14 residues in the CDR3. The CDR3 region has the DNA TGTGCCAGCAGGGGGACTAGCGGCCAAGAGACCCAGTACTTC. Translated, it gives CASRGTSGQETQYF.